The entry below describes one T cell receptor (beta chain). Its antigen is still unknown. From germline, CDR1 is SNHLY and CDR2 FYNNEI. V lost 0 bases, J lost 10 bases, and 9 bases lay in between. The CDR3 loop spans 12 amino acids. As every portion of the isolated RNA was reverse transcribed, the sequencing read expressed TCRB transcripts. The method was immunoSEQ multiplex PCR; TCRdb's version includes in-frame clones alone and lacks a portion of them. The table has about 710,000 clones, around an eighth seen once. The data belong to a study of beta chain features in type 1 diabetes. Study results and limitations: In all four CD4+ subsets, TCRB CDR3 length was significantly, moderately reduced in type 1 diabetes.

V and J are TRBV2 and TRBJ1-1, with D unresolved. The origin of this receptor is a man aged 18 to 29 with type 1 diabetes. The specimen was naive CD4+ T cells from blood. The CDR3 here is CASSEALEGAFF. CDR3 in DNA: TGTGCCAGCAGTGAAGCGCTTGAGGGAGCTTTCTTT.